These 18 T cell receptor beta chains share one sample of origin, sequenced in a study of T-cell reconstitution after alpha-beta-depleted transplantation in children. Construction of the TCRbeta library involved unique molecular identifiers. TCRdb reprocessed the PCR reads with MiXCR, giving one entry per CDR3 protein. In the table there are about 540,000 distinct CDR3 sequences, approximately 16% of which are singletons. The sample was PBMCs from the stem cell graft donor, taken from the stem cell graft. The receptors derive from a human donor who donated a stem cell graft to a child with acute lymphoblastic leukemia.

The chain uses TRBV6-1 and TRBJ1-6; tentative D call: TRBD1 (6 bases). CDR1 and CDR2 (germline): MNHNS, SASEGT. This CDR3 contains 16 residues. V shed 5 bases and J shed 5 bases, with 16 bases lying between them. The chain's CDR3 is CASSPDSRVDNSPLHF. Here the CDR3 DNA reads TGTGCCAGCAGTCCGGACAGTAGAGTTGATAATTCACCCCTCCACTTT.

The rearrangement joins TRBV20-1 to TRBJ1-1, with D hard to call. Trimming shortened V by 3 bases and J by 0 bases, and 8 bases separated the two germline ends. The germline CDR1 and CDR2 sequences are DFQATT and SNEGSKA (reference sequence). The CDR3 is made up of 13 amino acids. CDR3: CSARGEMNTEAFF. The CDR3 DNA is TGCAGTGCTAGGGGTGAGATGAACACTGAAGCTTTCTTT.

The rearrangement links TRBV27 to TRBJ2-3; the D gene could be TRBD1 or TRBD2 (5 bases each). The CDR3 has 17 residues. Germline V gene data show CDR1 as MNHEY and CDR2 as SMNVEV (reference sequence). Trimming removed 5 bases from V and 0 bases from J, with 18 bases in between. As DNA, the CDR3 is TGTGCCAGCAGTCCCCCGAGGGGCGCAGTAAGCACAGATACGCAGTATTTT. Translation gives CASSPPRGAVSTDTQYF.

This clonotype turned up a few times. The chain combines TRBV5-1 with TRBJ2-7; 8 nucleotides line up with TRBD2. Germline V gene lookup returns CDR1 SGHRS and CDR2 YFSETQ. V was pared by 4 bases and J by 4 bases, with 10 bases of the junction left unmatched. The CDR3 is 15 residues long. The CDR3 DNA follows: TGCGCCAGCAGCCTGTTCAGCGGGAGAGGGTACGAGCAGTACTTC. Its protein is CASSLFSGRGYEQYF.

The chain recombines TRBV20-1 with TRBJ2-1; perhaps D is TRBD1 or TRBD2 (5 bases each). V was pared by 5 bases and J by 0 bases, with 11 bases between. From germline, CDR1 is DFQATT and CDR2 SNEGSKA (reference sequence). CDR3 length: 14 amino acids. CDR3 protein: CSAESGTSYNEQFF. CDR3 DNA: TGCAGTGCTGAGTCCGGGACCTCCTACAATGAGCAGTTCTTC.

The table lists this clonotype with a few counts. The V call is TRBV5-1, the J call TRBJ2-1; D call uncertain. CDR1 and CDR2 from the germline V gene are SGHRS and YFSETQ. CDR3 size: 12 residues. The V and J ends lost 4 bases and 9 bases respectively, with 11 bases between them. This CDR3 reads CASSPQTLEQFF. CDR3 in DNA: TGCGCCAGCAGCCCCCAAACCCTTGAGCAGTTCTTC.

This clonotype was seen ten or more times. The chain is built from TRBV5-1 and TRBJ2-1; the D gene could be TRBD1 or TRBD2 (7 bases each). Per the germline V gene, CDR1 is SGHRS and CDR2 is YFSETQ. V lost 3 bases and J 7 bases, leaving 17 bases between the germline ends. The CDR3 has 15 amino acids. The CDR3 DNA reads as TGCGCCAGCAGCTCGTTGACAGGGAGGGGTAATGAGCAGTTCTTC. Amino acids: CASSSLTGRGNEQFF.

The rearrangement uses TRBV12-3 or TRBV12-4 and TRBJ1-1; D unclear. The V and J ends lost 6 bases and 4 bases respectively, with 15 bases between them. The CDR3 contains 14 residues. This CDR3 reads CASSLWAGGTEAFF. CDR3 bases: TGTGCCAGCAGCCTATGGGCGGGTGGCACTGAAGCTTTCTTT.

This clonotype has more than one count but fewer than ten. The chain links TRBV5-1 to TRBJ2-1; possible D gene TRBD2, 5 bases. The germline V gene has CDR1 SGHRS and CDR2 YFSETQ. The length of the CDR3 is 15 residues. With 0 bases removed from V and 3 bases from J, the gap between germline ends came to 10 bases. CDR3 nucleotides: TGCGCCAGCAGCTTGGAGCTAGCCTACTACAATGAGCAGTTCTTC. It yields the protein CASSLELAYYNEQFF.

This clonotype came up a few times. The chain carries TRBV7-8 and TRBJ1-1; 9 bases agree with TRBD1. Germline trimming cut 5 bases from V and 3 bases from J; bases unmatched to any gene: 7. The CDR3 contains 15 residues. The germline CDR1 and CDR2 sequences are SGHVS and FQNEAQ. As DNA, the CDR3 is TGTGCCAGCAGCATTCGGACAGGGGCAGACACTGAAGCTTTCTTT. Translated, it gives CASSIRTGADTEAFF.

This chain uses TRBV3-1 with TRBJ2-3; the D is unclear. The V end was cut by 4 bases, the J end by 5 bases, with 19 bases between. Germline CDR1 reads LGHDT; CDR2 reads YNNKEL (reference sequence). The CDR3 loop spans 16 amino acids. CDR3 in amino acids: CASSPEFQRVQDTQYF. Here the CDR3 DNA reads TGTGCCAGCAGCCCCGAATTCCAGAGAGTTCAAGATACGCAGTATTTT.

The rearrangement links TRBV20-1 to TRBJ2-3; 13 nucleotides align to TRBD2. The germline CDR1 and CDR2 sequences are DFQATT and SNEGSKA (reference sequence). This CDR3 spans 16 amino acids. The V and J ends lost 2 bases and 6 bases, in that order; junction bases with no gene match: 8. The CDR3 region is CSARLGLAGVKDTQYF. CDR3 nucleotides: TGCAGTGCTAGACTTGGACTAGCGGGAGTTAAGGATACGCAGTATTTT.

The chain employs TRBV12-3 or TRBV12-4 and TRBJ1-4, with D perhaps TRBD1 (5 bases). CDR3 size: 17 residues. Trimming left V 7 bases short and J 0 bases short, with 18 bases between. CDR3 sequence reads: CASTQWLGAATNEKLFF. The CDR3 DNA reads TGTGCCAGCACCCAATGGTTAGGGGCCGCAACTAATGAAAAACTGTTTTTT.

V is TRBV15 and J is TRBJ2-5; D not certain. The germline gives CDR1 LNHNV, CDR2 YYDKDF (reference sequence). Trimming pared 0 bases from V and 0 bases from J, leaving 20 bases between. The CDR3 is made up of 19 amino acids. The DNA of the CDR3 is TGTGCCACCAGCAGAGATTTCTGGGTCTCAGCGATAGACCAAGAGACCCAGTACTTC. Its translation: CATSRDFWVSAIDQETQYF.

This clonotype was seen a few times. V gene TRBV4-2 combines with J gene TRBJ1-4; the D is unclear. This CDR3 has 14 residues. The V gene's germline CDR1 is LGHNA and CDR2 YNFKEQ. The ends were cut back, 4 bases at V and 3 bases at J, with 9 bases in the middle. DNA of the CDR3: TGTGCCAGCAGCCCCGGATTCTCTAATGAAAAACTGTTTTTT. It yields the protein CASSPGFSNEKLFF.

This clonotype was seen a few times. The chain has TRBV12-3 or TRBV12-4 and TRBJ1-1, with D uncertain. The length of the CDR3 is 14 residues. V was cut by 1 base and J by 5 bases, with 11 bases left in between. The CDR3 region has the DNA TGTGCCAGCAGTTTAGTAAAGGGATTGACTGAAGCTTTCTTT. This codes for CASSLVKGLTEAFF.

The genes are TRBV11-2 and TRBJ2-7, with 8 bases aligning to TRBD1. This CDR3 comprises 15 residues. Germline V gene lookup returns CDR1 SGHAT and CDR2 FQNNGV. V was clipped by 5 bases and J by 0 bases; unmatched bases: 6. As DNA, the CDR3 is TGTGCCAGCAGCCCCAGGGACAGGAGCTCCTACGAGCAGTACTTC. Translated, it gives CASSPRDRSSYEQYF.

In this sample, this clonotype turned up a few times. Written as DNA, the CDR3 is TGCAGCGTTGTTCAGGGGAATGAGCTGTTTTTT. It encodes CSVVQGNELFF. The J gene is TRBJ2-2, the V gene TRBV29-1; possible D gene TRBD1, 6 bases. The CDR3 totals 11 residues. The germline V gene has CDR1 SQVTM and CDR2 ANQGSEA. V was shortened by 4 bases and J by 11 bases, with 11 bases between the two germline ends.